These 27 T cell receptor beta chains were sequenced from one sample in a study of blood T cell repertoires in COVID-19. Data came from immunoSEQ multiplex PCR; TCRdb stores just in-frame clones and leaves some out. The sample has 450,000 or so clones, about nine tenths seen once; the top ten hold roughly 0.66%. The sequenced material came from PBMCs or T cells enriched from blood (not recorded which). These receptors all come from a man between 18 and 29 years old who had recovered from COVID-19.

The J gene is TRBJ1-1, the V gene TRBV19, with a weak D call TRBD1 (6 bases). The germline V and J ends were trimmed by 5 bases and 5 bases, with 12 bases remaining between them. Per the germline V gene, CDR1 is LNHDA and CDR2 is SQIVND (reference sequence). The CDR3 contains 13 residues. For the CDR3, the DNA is TGTGCCAGTAGTCCCGGGACAACGACTGAAGCTTTCTTT. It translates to CASSPGTTTEAFF.

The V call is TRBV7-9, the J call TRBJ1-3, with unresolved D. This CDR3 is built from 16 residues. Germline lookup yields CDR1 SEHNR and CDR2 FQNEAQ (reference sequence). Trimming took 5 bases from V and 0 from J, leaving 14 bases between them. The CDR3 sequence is CASSDTSEDSGNTIYF. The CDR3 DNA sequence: TGTGCCAGCAGCGACACCTCGGAGGACTCTGGAAACACCATATATTTT.

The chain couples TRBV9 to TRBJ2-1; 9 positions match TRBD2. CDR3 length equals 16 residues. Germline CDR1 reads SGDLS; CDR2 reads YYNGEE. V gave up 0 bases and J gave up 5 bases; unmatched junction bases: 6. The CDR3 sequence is CASSVATSGLDNEQFF. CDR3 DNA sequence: TGTGCCAGCAGCGTAGCGACTAGCGGACTTGACAATGAGCAGTTCTTC.

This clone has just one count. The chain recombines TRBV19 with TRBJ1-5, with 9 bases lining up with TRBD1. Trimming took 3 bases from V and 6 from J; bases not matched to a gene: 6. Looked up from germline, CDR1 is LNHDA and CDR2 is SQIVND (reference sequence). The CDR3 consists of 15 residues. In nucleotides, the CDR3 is TGTGCCAGTAGTATTACAGGGGGCATGGGTCAGCCCCAGCATTTT. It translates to CASSITGGMGQPQHF.

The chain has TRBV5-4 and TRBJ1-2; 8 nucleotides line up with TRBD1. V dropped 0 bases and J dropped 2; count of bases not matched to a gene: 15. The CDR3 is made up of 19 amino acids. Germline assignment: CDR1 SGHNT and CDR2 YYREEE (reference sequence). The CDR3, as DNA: TGTGCCAGCAGCTTGGGTGCAGGGGGCGACCAATCAACGAACTATGGCTACACCTTC. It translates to CASSLGAGGDQSTNYGYTF.

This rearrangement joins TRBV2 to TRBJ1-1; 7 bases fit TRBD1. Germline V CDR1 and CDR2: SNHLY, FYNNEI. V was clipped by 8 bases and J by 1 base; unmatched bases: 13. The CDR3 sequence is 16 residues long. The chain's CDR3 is CASADPGQTGNTEAFF. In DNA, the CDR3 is TGTGCCAGCGCGGACCCGGGACAGACGGGGAACACTGAAGCTTTCTTT.

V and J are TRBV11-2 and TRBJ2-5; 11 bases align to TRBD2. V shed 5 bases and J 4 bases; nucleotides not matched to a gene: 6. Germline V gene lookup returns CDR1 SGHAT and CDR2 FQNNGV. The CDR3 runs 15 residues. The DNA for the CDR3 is TGTGCCAGCAGCGCACTAGCGGGAGAGGGAGAGACCCAGTACTTC. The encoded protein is CASSALAGEGETQYF.

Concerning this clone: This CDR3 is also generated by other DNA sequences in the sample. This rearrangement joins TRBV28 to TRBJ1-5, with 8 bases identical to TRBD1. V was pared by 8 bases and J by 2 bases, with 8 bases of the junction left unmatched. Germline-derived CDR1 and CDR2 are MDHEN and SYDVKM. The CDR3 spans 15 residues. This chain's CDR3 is CASSPPGQGNQPQHF. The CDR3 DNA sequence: TGTGCCAGCTCCCCTCCGGGACAGGGCAATCAGCCCCAGCATTTT.

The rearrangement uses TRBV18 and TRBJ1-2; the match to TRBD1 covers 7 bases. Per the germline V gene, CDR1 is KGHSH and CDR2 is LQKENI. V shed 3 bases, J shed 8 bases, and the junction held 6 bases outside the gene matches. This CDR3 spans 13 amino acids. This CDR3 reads CASSPGTEEGYTF. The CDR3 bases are TGTGCCAGCTCACCCGGGACAGAAGAGGGCTACACCTTC.

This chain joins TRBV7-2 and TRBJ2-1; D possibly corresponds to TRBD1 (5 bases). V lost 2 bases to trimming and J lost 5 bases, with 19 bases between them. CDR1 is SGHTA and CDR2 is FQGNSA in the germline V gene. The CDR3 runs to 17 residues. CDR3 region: CASSLKAGSGPNNEQFF. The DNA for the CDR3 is TGTGCCAGCAGCTTAAAAGCAGGGTCTGGCCCTAACAATGAGCAGTTCTTC.

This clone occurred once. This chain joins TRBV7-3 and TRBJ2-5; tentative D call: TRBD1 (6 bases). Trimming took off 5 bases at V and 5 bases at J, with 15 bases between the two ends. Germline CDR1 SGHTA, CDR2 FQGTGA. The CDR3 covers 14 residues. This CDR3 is CASSATGNEETQYF. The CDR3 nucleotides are TGTGCCAGCAGCGCTACAGGGAACGAGGAGACCCAGTACTTC.

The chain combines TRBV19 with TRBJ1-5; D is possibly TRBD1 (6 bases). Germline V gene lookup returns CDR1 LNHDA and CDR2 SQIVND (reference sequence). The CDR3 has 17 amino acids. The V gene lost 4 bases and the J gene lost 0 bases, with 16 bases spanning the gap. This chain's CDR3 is CASSTTGNGPSNQPQHF. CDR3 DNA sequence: TGTGCCAGTAGTACCACAGGGAATGGACCTAGCAATCAGCCCCAGCATTTT.

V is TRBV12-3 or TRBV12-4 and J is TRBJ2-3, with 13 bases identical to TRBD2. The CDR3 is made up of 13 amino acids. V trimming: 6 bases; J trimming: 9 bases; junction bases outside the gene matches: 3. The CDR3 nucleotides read TGTGCCAGCAGCAGGACTAGCGGGAGCACGCAGTATTTT. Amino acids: CASSRTSGSTQYF.

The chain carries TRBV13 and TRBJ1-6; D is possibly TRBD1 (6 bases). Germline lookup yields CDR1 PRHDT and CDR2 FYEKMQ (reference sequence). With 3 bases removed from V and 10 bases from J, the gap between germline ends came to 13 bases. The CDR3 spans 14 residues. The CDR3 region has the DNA TGTGCCAGCAGCTTGTCAGGGGCACGCTCACCCCTCCACTTT. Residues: CASSLSGARSPLHF.

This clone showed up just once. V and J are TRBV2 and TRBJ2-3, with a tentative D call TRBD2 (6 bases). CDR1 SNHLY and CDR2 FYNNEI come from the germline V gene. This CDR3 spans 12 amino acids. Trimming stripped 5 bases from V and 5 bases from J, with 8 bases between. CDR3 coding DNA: TGTGCCAGCAGTCGCGGGGAAGATACGCAGTATTTT. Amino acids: CASSRGEDTQYF. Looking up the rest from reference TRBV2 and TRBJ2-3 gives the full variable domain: EPEVTQTPSHQVTQMGQEVILRCVPISNHLYFYWYRQILGQKVEFLVSFYNNEISEKSEIFDDQFSVERPDGSNFTLKIRSTKLEDSAMYFCASSRGEDTQYFGPGTRLTVL.

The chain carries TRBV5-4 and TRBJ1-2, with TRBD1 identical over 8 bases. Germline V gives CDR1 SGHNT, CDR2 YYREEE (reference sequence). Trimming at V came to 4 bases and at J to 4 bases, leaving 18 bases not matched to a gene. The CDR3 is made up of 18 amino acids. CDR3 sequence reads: CASSPDRDRGVGVYGYTF. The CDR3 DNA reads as TGTGCCAGCAGCCCTGATAGAGACAGGGGCGTAGGTGTCTATGGCTACACCTTC.

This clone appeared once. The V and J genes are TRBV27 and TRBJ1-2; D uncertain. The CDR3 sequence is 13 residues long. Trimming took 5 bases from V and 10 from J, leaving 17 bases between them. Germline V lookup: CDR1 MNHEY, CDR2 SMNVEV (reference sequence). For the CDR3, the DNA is TGTGCCAGCAGTCCGCGGGCGGGGAGCGACTACACCTTC. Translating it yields CASSPRAGSDYTF.

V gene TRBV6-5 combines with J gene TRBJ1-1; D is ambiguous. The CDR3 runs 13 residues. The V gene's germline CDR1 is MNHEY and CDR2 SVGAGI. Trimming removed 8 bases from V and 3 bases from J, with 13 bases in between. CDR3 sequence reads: CASRRAPHTEAFF. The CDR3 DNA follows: TGTGCCAGCCGTCGTGCGCCCCACACTGAAGCTTTCTTT.

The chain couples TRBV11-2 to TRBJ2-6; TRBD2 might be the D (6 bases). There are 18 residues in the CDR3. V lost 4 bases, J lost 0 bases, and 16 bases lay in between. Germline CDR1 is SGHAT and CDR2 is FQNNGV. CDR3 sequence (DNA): TGTGCCAGCAGCTCAAAGTCTGGGCGGGGCTCTGGGGCCAACGTCCTGACTTTC. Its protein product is CASSSKSGRGSGANVLTF.

The CDR3 DNA follows: TGCGCCAGCAGCTCCCTCGACAGGGCAGCAAATTCACCCCTCCACTTT. This sequence encodes CASSSLDRAANSPLHF. V usage is TRBV5-1 and J usage is TRBJ1-6, with 7 bases lining up with TRBD1. In germline, CDR1 is SGHRS, CDR2 YFSETQ. V dropped 3 bases and J dropped 7; count of bases not matched to a gene: 10. The CDR3 runs to 16 residues.

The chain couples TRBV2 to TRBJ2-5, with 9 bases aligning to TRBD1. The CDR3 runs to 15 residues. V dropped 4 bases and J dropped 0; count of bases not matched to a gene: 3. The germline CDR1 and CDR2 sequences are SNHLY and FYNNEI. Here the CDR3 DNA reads TGTGCCAGCAGTGGGACAGGGGCGAACCAAGAGACCCAGTACTTC. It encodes CASSGTGANQETQYF.

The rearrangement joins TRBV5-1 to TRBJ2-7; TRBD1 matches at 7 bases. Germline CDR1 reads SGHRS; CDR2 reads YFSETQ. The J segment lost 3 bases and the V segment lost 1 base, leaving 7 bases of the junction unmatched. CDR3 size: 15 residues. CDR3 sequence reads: CASSLSDRSLYEQYF. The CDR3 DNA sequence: TGCGCCAGCAGCTTGTCGGACAGGTCCCTCTACGAGCAGTACTTC.

This CDR3 is CASSEDYRVAGYTF. CDR3 nucleotides: TGTGCCAGCAGTGAAGATTACAGGGTCGCCGGCTACACCTTC. The chain recombines TRBV2 with TRBJ1-2, with D possibly matching TRBD1 (6 bases). The CDR3 sequence is 14 residues long. Trimming pared 1 base from V and 8 bases from J, leaving 14 bases between. Germline assignment: CDR1 SNHLY and CDR2 FYNNEI.

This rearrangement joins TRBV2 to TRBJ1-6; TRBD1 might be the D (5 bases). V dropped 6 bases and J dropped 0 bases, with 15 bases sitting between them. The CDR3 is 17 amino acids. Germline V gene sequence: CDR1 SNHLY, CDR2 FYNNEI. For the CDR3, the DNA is TGTGCCAGCAGGGATCAGGGTTCCTTCTCCTATAATTCACCCCTCCACTTT. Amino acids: CASRDQGSFSYNSPLHF.

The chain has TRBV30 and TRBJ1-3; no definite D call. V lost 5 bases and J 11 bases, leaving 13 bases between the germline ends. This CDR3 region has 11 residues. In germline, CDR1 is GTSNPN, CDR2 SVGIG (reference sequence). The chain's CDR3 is CAWAVVEAIYF. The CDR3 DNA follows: TGTGCCTGGGCAGTGGTGGAGGCCATATATTTT.

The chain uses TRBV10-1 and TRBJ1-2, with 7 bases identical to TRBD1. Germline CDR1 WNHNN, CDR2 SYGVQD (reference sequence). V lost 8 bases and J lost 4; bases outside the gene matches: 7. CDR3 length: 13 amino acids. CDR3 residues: CASPWDSSYGYTF. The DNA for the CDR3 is TGCGCCAGCCCGTGGGACAGTTCCTATGGCTACACCTTC.

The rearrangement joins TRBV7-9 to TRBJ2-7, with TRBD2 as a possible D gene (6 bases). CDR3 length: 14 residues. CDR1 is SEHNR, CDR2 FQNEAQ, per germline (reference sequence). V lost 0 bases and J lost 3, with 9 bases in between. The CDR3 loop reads CASSLAGGSYEQYF. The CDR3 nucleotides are TGTGCCAGCAGCTTAGCGGGAGGCAGCTACGAGCAGTACTTC.